This TCR beta chain is from a study of cytomegalovirus exposure and HLA in healthy donors. Study observations and caveats: Among TCR beta chains, those listed as cytomegalovirus-associated numbered over 150. The only immune exposure information that was available was CMV serostatus. Reports showed the classifier diagnosing cytomegalovirus status with high specificity and sensitivity.

PCR involved 60 Vbeta and 13 Jbeta primers. The table came from immunoSEQ multiplex PCR; TCRdb's copy has only in-frame clones and leaves some out. The sample consists of 120,000 to 150,000 clones, about 84% of them appearing once. The CDR3 consists of 16 residues. The V gene's germline CDR1 is LNHNV and CDR2 YYDKDF (reference sequence). The V gene lost 0 bases and the J gene lost 0 bases, with 12 bases spanning the gap. With regard to this clone: Antigen: not known.

The sequence came from a male donor in good health and CMV-seronegative. Sequenced: PBMCs. The V gene is TRBV15, the J gene TRBJ2-7, with D possibly being TRBD1 (5 bases). CDR3 region: CATSRDFGRDSYEQYF. CDR3 sequence (DNA): TGTGCCACCAGCAGAGATTTTGGCAGGGACTCCTACGAGCAGTACTTC. Complete variable domain (other parts from reference TRBV15 and TRBJ2-7): DAMVIQNPRYQVTQFGKPVTLSCSQTLNHNVMYWYQQKSSQAPKLLFHYYDKDFNNEADTPDNFQSRRPNTSFCFLDIRSPGLGDTAMYLCATSRDFGRDSYEQYFGPGTRLTVT.